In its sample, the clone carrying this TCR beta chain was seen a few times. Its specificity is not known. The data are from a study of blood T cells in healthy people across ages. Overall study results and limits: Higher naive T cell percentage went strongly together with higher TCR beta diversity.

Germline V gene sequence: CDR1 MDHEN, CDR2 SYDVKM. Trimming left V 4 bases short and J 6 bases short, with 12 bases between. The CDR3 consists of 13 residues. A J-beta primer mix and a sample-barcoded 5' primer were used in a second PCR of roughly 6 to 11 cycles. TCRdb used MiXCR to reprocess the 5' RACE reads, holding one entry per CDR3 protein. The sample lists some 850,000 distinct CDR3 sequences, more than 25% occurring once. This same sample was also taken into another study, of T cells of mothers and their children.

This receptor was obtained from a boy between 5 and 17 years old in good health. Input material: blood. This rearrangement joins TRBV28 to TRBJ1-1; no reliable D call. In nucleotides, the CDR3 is TGTGCCAGCAGTTACGGGAGGGTTCCTGAAGCTTTCTTT. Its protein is CASSYGRVPEAFF.